The next 17 T cell receptor beta chains were all read from a single sample in a study of shared clonotypes between healthy human individuals. Clones were read by immunoSEQ multiplex PCR, and TCRdb kept only the in-frame ones, dropping some. The sample gives about 2 million clones, about 95% of which show up once; roughly 1% is in the top ten. CD45RO-negative, CCR7-positively selected cells formed the naive CD8 fraction, excluding terminally differentiated effector memory CD45RA+ cells. The sequenced sample was naive CD8+ T cells sorted from blood. These TCRs come from a man younger than 35 in good health.

This chain connects TRBV5-1 to TRBJ1-2; no clear D gene. The length of the CDR3 is 16 residues. Between the trimmed V and J ends, which lost 0 bases and 7 bases, there was a span of 19 bases. The V gene's germline CDR1 is SGHRS and CDR2 YFSETQ. CDR3 nucleotides: TGCGCCAGCAGCTTGGACTCTCCCTCGTCGTTAGGTGGCTACACCTTC. Protein: CASSLDSPSSLGGYTF.

The chain carries TRBV2 and TRBJ2-3; D not resolved. Germline loops: CDR1 SNHLY, CDR2 FYNNEI. The CDR3 totals 15 residues. Trimming took 4 bases from V and 0 from J, leaving 11 bases between them. The CDR3 sequence is CASSGDTSSTDTQYF. Written as DNA, the CDR3 is TGTGCCAGCAGTGGAGACACGTCGAGCACAGATACGCAGTATTTT.

The chain joins TRBV11-1 to TRBJ2-2; a possible D gene is TRBD2 (7 bases). With 11 bases removed from V and 0 bases from J, the gap between germline ends came to 10 bases. CDR1 SGHAT and CDR2 FQDESV come from the germline V gene (reference sequence). The CDR3 is 13 residues long. The CDR3 sequence: CAGGAANTGELFF. In DNA, the CDR3 is TGTGCCGGGGGGGCGGCGAACACCGGGGAGCTGTTTTTT.

This clone showed up just once. This chain uses TRBV7-9 with TRBJ1-4; D is perhaps TRBD1 (5 bases). The V end was cut by 4 bases, the J end by 5 bases, with 14 bases between. CDR1 and CDR2 (germline): SEHNR, FQNEAQ (reference sequence). The CDR3 has 15 residues. The CDR3 DNA follows: TGTGCCAGCAGCTCCTTCAGGGAGGAGAATGAAAAACTGTTTTTT. Translation: CASSSFREENEKLFF.

This chain connects TRBV5-6 to TRBJ2-7; no clear D gene. The V gene lost 5 bases and the J gene lost 7 bases, with 13 bases spanning the gap. CDR1 and CDR2 from the germline V gene are SGHDT and YYEEEE. The CDR3 is 12 residues long. The CDR3 protein is CASSQNGREQYF. The CDR3 bases are TGTGCCAGCAGTCAAAATGGCAGGGAGCAGTACTTC.

As for this clone: Its ends do not fully match the called genes, so a read error is possible. CDR3 DNA sequence: TGTGCTAGCAGCTTAGATCCAGGCAATGAGCAGTTCTTC. Protein: CASSLDPGNEQFF. The chain recombines TRBV7-7 with TRBJ2-1, with no clear D. This CDR3 spans 13 amino acids. The germline V gene has CDR1 SSHAT and CDR2 FNYEAQ (reference sequence).

The chain employs TRBV11-2 and TRBJ1-2; 8 bases line up with TRBD1. V shed 2 bases, J shed 6 bases, and the junction held 5 bases outside the gene matches. The CDR3 has 14 residues. The germline gives CDR1 SGHAT, CDR2 FQNNGV. DNA for the CDR3: TGTGCCAGCAGCTTATGGCCAGGGGGCAATGGCTACACCTTC. Its protein is CASSLWPGGNGYTF.

This chain connects TRBV12-5 to TRBJ2-3; perhaps TRBD2 as D (5 bases). CDR3 size: 16 residues. Germline V gene lookup returns CDR1 LGHNT and CDR2 FRNRAP. V lost 5 bases and J 5 bases, leaving 20 bases between the germline ends. Here the CDR3 reads CASGPSAGGPGDTQYF. The CDR3 nucleotides are TGTGCTAGTGGTCCCTCGGCGGGTGGACCTGGAGATACGCAGTATTTT.

The V gene is TRBV7-2, the J gene TRBJ1-2; a weak D match, TRBD1 (6 bases). Per germline, CDR1 SGHTA and CDR2 FQGNSA. The CDR3 runs to 12 residues. The V end lost 6 bases, the J end lost 10 bases, and 15 bases lay between the germline ends. CDR3 sequence reads: CASSLDRTYYTF. The CDR3 DNA follows: TGTGCCAGCAGTCTAGACAGGACTTACTACACCTTC.

The chain uses TRBV25-1 and TRBJ2-7; 9 bases align to TRBD2. This CDR3 comprises 15 residues. The germline CDR1 and CDR2 sequences are MGHDK and SYGVNS. Losses at the gene ends were 5 bases for V and 0 bases for J; bases not matched to a gene: 5. The CDR3 coding sequence is TGTGCCAGCAGTCCCTATAGCGGGGGCTCCTACGAGCAGTACTTC. Encoded protein: CASSPYSGGSYEQYF.

This chain uses TRBV7-2 with TRBJ1-1; no firm D call. This CDR3 has 13 residues. V was trimmed by 4 bases and J by 8 bases, leaving 14 bases between them. In germline, CDR1 is SGHTA, CDR2 FQGNSA. The CDR3 nucleotides are TGTGCCAGCAGCTCCATTGCCGGGAACGAAGCTTTCTTT. It yields the protein CASSSIAGNEAFF.

Points on this clone: The same CDR3 is also encoded by other DNA sequences in this sample. This rearrangement joins TRBV27 to TRBJ1-2, with D maybe TRBD1 (6 bases). The germline V and J ends were trimmed by 6 bases and 2 bases, with 10 bases remaining between them. This CDR3 has 13 residues. Germline CDR1 MNHEY, CDR2 SMNVEV (reference sequence). Here the CDR3 reads CASSPGGNYGYTF. CDR3 nucleotides: TGTGCCAGCAGCCCCGGGGGCAACTATGGCTACACCTTC.

The CDR3 region has the DNA TGTGCCAGCAGCCAAAGCCCCAGGAGTAACTATGGCTACACCTTC. Encoded protein: CASSQSPRSNYGYTF. The V and J genes are TRBV5-6 and TRBJ1-2; D is unresolved. This CDR3 contains 15 residues. CDR1 and CDR2 from the germline V gene are SGHDT and YYEEEE. V shed 4 bases and J shed 1 base, with 14 bases lying between them. The whole variable domain, filled in from reference TRBV5-6 and TRBJ1-2, reads DAGVTQSPTHLIKTRGQQVTLRCSPKSGHDTVSWYQQALGQGPQFIFQYYEEEERQRGNFPDRFSGHQFPNYSSELNVNALLLGDSALYLCASSQSPRSNYGYTFGSGTRLTVV.

Worth noting for this clone: The same CDR3 is also encoded by other DNA sequences in this sample. This chain links TRBV6-5 with TRBJ2-1, with unresolved D. The CDR3 contains 14 residues. Trimming removed 2 bases from V and 4 bases from J, with 9 bases in between. Germline V gene lookup returns CDR1 MNHEY and CDR2 SVGAGI. In nucleotides, the CDR3 is TGTGCCAGCAGTTACCCCGGACGTTACAATGAGCAGTTCTTC. It yields the protein CASSYPGRYNEQFF.

The chain joins TRBV14 to TRBJ2-7, with D possibly being TRBD2 (7 bases). CDR1 and CDR2 from the germline V gene are SGHDN and FVKESK. Trimming stripped 4 bases from V and 2 bases from J, with 15 bases between. The CDR3 loop spans 15 amino acids. Here the CDR3 reads CASSPVRGPAYEQYF. The CDR3 nucleotides are TGTGCCAGCAGCCCCGTGCGGGGGCCGGCCTACGAGCAGTACTTC. The entire variable domain, with the rest obtained from reference TRBV14 and TRBJ2-7, is as follows: EAGVTQFPSHSVIEKGQTVTLRCDPISGHDNLYWYRRVMGKEIKFLLHFVKESKQDESGMPNNRFLAERTGGTYSTLKVQPAELEDSGVYFCASSPVRGPAYEQYFGPGTRLTVT.

With respect to this clone: Other DNA sequences in the same sample also yield this CDR3. This chain links TRBV5-6 with TRBJ2-7; no firm D call. Germline CDR1 and CDR2: SGHDT and YYEEEE. The V end lost 0 bases, the J end lost 3 bases, and 7 bases lay between the germline ends. The CDR3 is made up of 13 amino acids. CDR3 DNA sequence: TGTGCCAGCAGCTTGGGGACGGGCTACGAGCAGTACTTC. It encodes CASSLGTGYEQYF.

The V and J genes are TRBV28 and TRBJ1-3; D may be TRBD1 (6 bases). V was shortened by 6 bases and J by 4 bases, with 19 bases between the two germline ends. Germline V gene data show CDR1 as MDHEN and CDR2 as SYDVKM. The CDR3 loop spans 16 amino acids. CDR3: CASSLPKGGSGNTIYF. CDR3 coding DNA: TGTGCCAGCAGCCTACCTAAAGGGGGATCAGGAAACACCATATATTTT.